Detailed here is one T cell receptor beta chain. The antigen remains unidentified. This record belongs to a study of vaccination and CD4 T cells after COVID-19. Turning to the study itself: Overlapping SARS-CoV-2, HCoV-NL63, HCoV-OC43 and HCoV-229E spike peptides stimulated the cells. Cultures designated as controls were supplied with a CEFX pool, an HIV-1 Nef pool, or no peptide. Broader study findings: Of the reactive clones in convalescent patients, a median around 83% showed up only post-vaccination.

The CDR3 is made up of 16 amino acids. J lost 10 bases, V lost 1 base, and 10 bases had no gene match. Germline V CDR1 and CDR2: SGHAT, FQNNGV. As for treatment: roughly ten-day PBMC culture with coronavirus spike peptide pools or control peptides (ViraFEST assay). Scientists ran DNA taken from cultured CD4+ T cells through the Oncomine TCR Beta short-read assay for sequencing. TCRdb re-called the PCR reads with MiXCR, one entry per CDR3 protein. The data hold under 15,000 distinct CDR3 sequences, with around 42% observed a single time. The specimen comprised CD4+ T cells from blood, cultured in vitro, sampled before SARS-CoV-2 vaccination. The source is a human donor who had recovered from COVID-19. The chain employs TRBV11-2 and TRBJ1-6; the match to TRBD1 covers 7 bases. The CDR3 region has the DNA TGTGCCAGCAGCTTAGCACAGGGGAAAAACGGCTCACCCCTCCACTTT. This translates into CASSLAQGKNGSPLHF.